This T cell receptor beta chain was sequenced during a study of cytomegalovirus exposure and HLA in healthy donors. Study-level information: Earlier work reported approximately 100 million unique TCR beta sequences from about 170 million T cells. Findings of the study overall: Researchers counted over 150 TCR beta chains as cytomegalovirus-associated.

With respect to this clone: Its antigen is still unknown.

Healthy bone marrow donors formed the donor group. At sampling all donors were nominally healthy, likely with unrecorded immune exposures. The PCR used 60 Vbeta and 13 Jbeta primers. The assay was immunoSEQ multiplex PCR, and TCRdb's table has in-frame clones only and misses some. The sample carries around 200,000 clones, around 78% recorded once. The CDR3 extends over 11 amino acids. V shed 3 bases and J shed 7 bases, with 7 bases lying between them. Germline CDR1 LNHDA, CDR2 SQIVND (reference sequence). The chain couples TRBV19 to TRBJ2-7; D possibly corresponds to TRBD2 (6 bases). This TCR derives from a woman under 40 in good health and CMV-seropositive. The material sequenced was PBMCs. CDR3 residues: CASSIGLEQYF. The CDR3 DNA follows: TGTGCCAGTAGTATTGGACTAGAGCAGTACTTC.